This record covers a single T cell receptor beta chain. A second about 6 to 11 cycle PCR used barcoded and J-beta primers. Every sample gave at least 2.5 million paired-end reads containing CDR3. TCRdb analysed the 5' RACE reads with MiXCR anew, one entry per CDR3 protein. The sample has hundreds of thousands of distinct CDR3 sequences; around 30% are singletons. The data derive from a study of blood T cells in healthy people across ages. This CDR3 is 12 amino acids long. Germline V gene data show CDR1 as KGHSH and CDR2 as LQKENI. With 3 bases removed from V and 5 bases from J, the gap between germline ends came to 7 bases.

Material for sequencing was blood. This chain uses TRBV18 with TRBJ1-1; D gene unclear. The receptor comes from a woman older than 75 in good health. The CDR3 nucleotides read TGTGCCAGCTCACCTCAGGCTACTGAAGCTTTCTTT. It codes for CASSPQATEAFF.